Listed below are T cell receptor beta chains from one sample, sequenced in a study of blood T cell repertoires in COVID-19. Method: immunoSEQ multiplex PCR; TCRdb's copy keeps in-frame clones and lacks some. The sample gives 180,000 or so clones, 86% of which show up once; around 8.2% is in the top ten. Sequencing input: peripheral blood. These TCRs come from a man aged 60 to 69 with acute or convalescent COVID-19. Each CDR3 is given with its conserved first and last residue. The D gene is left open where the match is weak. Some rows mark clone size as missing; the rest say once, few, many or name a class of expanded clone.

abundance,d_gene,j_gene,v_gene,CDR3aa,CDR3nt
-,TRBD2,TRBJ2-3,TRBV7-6,CASSPLSGRDLFTDTQYF,TGTGCCAGCAGCCCCCTTAGCGGGAGGGATTTATTCACAGATACGCAGTATTTT
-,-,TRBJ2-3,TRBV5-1,CASTRDGTTDTQYF,TGCGCCAGCACTAGGGACGGGACAACAGATACGCAGTATTTT
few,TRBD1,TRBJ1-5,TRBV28,CASSITSGGWSQPQHF,TGTGCCAGCAGTATTACCTCAGGGGGCTGGAGTCAGCCCCAGCATTTT
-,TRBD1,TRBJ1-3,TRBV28,CASRYTGTGESGNTIYF,TGTGCCAGCAGGTATACCGGGACAGGGGAATCAGGAAACACCATATATTTT
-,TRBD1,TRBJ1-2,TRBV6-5,CASRLTGGYGYTF,TGTGCCAGCAGGCTTACAGGGGGGTATGGCTACACCTTC
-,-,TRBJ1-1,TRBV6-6,CASINGGITEAFF,TGTGCCAGCATCAACGGGGGGATTACTGAAGCTTTCTTT
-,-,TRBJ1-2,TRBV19,CASTPRTANYGYTF,TGTGCCAGTACCCCACGGACAGCTAACTATGGCTACACCTTC
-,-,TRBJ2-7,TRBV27,CASSGTGYPGSEQYF,TGTGCCAGCAGTGGCACAGGGTACCCGGGAAGCGAGCAGTACTTC
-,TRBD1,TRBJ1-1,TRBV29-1,CSVGTGALTEAFF,TGCAGCGTGGGGACAGGGGCGCTCACTGAAGCTTTCTTT
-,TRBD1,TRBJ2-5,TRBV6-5,CASRVTGGQETQYF,TGTGCCAGCAGGGTTACAGGGGGCCAAGAGACCCAGTACTTC
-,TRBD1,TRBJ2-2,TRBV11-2,CASSLDPRLTGDTGELFF,TGTGCCAGCAGCTTAGATCCTAGGTTGACAGGGGACACCGGGGAGCTGTTTTTT
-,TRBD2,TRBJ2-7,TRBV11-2,CASSLGTSGNEQYF,TGTGCCAGCAGCTTGGGGACTAGCGGGAACGAGCAGTACTTC
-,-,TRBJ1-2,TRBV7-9,CASSPQQGGVSF,TGTGCCAGCAGCCCACAACAGGGAGGGGTCAGCTTC
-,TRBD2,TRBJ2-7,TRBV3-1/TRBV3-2,CASSQGASGRAREQYF,TGTGCCAGCAGCCAAGGAGCTAGCGGGAGGGCCCGCGAGCAGTACTTC
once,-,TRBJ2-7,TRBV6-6,CASALGQGRYEQYF,TGTGCCAGCGCCTTAGGGCAGGGGAGATACGAGCAGTACTTC
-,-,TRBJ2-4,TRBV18,CASSPPDILAKNIQYF,TGTGCCAGCTCACCACCGGACATACTAGCCAAAAACATTCAGTACTTC
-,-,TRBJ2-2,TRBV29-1,CSVRSTVTTAGELFF,TGCAGCGTCCGATCCACAGTCACCACGGCCGGGGAGCTGTTTTTT
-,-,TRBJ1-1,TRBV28,CASSLPHDRREAFF,TGTGCCAGCAGTTTGCCCCACGACAGGCGTGAAGCTTTCTTT
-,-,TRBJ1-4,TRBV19,CASSIGGNGEKLFF,TGTGCCAGTAGTATCGGAGGGAACGGTGAAAAACTGTTTTTT
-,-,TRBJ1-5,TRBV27,CASSLNPAGNQPQHF,TGTGCCAGCAGTTTAAATCCGGCGGGCAATCAGCCCCAGCATTTT
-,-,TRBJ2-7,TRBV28,CASSLGGRGPREQYF,TGTGCCAGCAGTTTAGGGGGCAGGGGCCCTAGGGAGCAGTACTTC
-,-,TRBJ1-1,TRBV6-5,CASPSRAGFITEAFF,TGTGCCAGCCCTAGTCGGGCGGGGTTCATCACTGAAGCTTTCTTT
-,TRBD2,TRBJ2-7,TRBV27,CASSPGTSGLSEQYF,TGTGCCAGCAGTCCCGGGACTAGCGGTTTAAGCGAGCAGTACTTC
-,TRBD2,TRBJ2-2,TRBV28,CASSGLAGGPGGTGELFF,TGTGCCAGCAGCGGACTAGCGGGAGGCCCGGGGGGTACCGGGGAGCTGTTTTTT
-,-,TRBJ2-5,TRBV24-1,CATSDRGGGKTQYF,TGTGCCACCAGTGACCGAGGGGGTGGAAAGACCCAGTACTTC
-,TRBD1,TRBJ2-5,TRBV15,CATSPATGGAGQETQYF,TGTGCCACCAGCCCCGCGACAGGGGGCGCGGGTCAAGAGACCCAGTACTTC
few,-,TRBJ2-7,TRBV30,CAWSNPYEQYF,TGTGCCTGGTCAAATCCCTACGAGCAGTACTTC
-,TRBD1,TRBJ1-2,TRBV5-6,CASSSLRGTYGYTF,TGTGCCAGCAGCTCCCTCAGGGGGACCTATGGCTACACCTTC
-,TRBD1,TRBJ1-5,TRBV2,CASSFRDSPYSNQPQHF,TGTGCCAGCAGTTTCCGGGACAGTCCCTATAGCAATCAGCCCCAGCATTTT
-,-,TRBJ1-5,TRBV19,CASSPDTVRNQPQHF,TGTGCCAGTAGCCCCGACACGGTTCGCAATCAGCCCCAGCATTTT
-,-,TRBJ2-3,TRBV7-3,CASRLLGTDTQYF,TGTGCCAGCAGACTCCTAGGCACAGATACGCAGTATTTT